This T cell receptor beta chain was captured in a study of cytomegalovirus exposure and HLA in healthy donors. This clone was detected a few times. Antigen unknown. The PCR made use of 60 Vbeta and 13 Jbeta primers. Clones were read by immunoSEQ multiplex PCR, and TCRdb kept only the in-frame ones, dropping some. The repertoire consists of roughly 150,000 clones, with more than 75% occurring once and the leading ten covering approximately 1%. Study-level results: Exclusion as indistinguishable affected some V segments, including TRBV6-2 and TRBV6-3.

This CDR3 has 14 amino acids. Trimming took 3 bases from V and 4 from J, leaving 16 bases between them. Germline V CDR1 and CDR2: GTSNPN, SVGIG (reference sequence). Nominally healthy donors provided the samples, though records likely missed some immune exposures. The clonotype comes from a girl between 2 and 10 years old in good health and CMV-seropositive. The genes are TRBV30 and TRBJ2-7; tentatively, D is TRBD1 (6 bases). What was sequenced was PBMCs. The DNA of the CDR3 is TGTGCCTGGAGCTGGGGTGACAGGACGTACGAGCAGTACTTC. Protein product: CAWSWGDRTYEQYF.